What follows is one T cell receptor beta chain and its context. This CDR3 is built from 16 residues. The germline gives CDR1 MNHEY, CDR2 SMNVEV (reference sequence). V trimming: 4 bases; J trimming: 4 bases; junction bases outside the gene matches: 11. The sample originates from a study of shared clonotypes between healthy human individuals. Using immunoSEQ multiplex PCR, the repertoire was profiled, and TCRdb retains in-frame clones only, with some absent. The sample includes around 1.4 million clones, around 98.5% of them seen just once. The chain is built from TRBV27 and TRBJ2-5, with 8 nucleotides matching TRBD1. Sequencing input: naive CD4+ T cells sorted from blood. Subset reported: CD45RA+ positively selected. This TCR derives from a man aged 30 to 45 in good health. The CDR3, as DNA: TGTGCCAGCAGTTCCTGGACAGGGAGAGTTGGAGAGACCCAGTACTTC. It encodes CASSSWTGRVGETQYF.